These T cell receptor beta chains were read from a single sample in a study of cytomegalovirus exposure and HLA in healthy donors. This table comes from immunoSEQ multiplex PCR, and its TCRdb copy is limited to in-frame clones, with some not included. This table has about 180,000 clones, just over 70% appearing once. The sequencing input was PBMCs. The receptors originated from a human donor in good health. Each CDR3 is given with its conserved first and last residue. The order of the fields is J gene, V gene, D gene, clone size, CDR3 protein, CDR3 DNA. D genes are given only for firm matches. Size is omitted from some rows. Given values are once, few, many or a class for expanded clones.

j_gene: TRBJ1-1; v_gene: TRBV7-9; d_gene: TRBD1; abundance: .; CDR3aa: CASSKTGVTEAFF; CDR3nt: TGTGCCAGCAGCAAAACAGGGGTGACTGAAGCTTTCTTT
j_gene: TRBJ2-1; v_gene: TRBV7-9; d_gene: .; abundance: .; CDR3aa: CASSLQGYEQFF; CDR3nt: TGTGCCAGCAGCCTACAGGGCTATGAGCAGTTCTTC
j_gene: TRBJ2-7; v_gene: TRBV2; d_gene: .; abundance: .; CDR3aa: CASREYEQYF; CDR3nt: TGTGCCAGCAGGGAATACGAGCAGTACTTC
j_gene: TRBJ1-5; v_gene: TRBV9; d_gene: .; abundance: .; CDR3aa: CASSVGFSEQPQHF; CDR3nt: TGTGCCAGCAGCGTGGGGTTTAGCGAACAGCCCCAGCATTTT
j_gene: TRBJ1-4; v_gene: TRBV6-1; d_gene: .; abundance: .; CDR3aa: CASSESWGPEEKLFF; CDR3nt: TGTGCCAGCAGTGAATCGTGGGGGCCTGAGGAAAAACTGTTTTTT
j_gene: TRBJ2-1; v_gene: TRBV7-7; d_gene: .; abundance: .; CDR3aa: CASSLSRGNEQFF; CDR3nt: TGTGCTAGCAGCTTATCCAGGGGTAATGAGCAGTTCTTC
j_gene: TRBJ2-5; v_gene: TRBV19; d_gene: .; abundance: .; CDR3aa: CASSILTGGGETQYF; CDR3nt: TGTGCCAGTAGTATACTCACAGGTGGTGGCGAGACCCAGTACTTC
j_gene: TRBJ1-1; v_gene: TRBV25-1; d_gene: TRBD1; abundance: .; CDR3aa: CASSEAETGGRTEAFF; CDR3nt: TGTGCCAGCAGTGAAGCGGAGACAGGGGGCCGAACTGAAGCTTTCTTT
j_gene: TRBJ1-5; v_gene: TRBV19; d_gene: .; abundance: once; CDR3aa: CASSRSPPPQHF; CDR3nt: TGTGCCAGTAGCCGTAGCCCCCCGCCCCAGCATTTT
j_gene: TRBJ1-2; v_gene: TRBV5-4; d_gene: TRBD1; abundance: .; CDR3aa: CASSPPYRGPYGYTF; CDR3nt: TGTGCCAGCAGCCCACCTTACAGGGGGCCCTATGGCTACACCTTC
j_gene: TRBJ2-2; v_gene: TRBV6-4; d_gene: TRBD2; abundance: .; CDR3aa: CASSDSTGLAGTGELFF; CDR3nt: TGTGCCAGCAGTGACTCAACGGGACTAGCGGGAACCGGGGAGCTGTTTTTT
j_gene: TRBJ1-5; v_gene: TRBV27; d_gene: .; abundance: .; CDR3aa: CASRGGGQPQHF; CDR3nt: TGTGCCAGCAGAGGCGGAGGTCAGCCCCAGCATTTT
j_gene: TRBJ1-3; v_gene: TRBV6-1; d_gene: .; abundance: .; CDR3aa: CASSELPGIVNTIYF; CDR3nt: TGTGCCAGCAGTGAATTACCGGGGATTGTAAACACCATATATTTT
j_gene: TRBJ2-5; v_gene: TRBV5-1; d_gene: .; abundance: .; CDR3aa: CASSLMQGRETQYF; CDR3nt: TGCGCCAGCAGCTTGATGCAGGGGCGGGAGACCCAGTACTTC
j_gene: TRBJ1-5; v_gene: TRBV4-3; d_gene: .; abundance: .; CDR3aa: CASSQDPGNNQPQHF; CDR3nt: TGCGCCAGCAGCCAAGATCCAGGGAACAATCAGCCCCAGCATTTT
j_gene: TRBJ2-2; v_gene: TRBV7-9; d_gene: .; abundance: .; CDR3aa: CASSRGQRTGELFF; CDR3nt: TGTGCCAGCAGCCGAGGACAGCGCACCGGGGAGCTGTTTTTT
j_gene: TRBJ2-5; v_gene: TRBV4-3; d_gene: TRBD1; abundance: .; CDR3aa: CASSQAYDRGETQYF; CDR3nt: TGCGCCAGCAGCCAAGCATACGACAGGGGGGAGACCCAGTACTTC
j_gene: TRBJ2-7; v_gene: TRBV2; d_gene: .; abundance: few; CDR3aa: CASSGQGGDEQYF; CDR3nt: TGTGCCAGCAGTGGGCAAGGCGGGGACGAGCAGTACTTC
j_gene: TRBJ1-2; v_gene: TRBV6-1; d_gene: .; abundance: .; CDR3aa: CASSEGGASPYGYTF; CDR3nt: TGTGCCAGCAGTGAAGGCGGAGCCAGCCCCTATGGCTACACCTTC
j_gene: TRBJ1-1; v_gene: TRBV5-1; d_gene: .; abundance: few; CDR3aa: CASSFGGEAFF; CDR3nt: TGCGCCAGCAGCTTTGGAGGCGAAGCTTTCTTT
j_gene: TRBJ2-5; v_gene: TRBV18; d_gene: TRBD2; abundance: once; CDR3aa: CASSPPLAGGQETQYF; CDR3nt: TGTGCCAGCTCACCCCCCCTAGCGGGGGGGCAAGAGACCCAGTACTTC
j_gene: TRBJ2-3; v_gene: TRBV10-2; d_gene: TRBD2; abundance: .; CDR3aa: CASSDPGLRTDTQYF; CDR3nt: TGCGCCAGCAGTGACCCGGGACTACGCACAGATACGCAGTATTTT
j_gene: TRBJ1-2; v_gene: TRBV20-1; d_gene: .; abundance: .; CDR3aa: CSARGGEDYTF; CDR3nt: TGCAGTGCTAGAGGAGGGGAGGACTACACCTTC
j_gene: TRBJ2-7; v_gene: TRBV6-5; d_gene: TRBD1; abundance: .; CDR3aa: CASSSGQGAYEQYF; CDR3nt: TGTGCCAGCAGTTCGGGACAGGGCGCCTACGAGCAGTACTTC
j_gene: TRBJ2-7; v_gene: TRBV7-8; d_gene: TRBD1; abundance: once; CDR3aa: CASSGDRSSYEQYF; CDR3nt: TGTGCCAGCAGCGGGGACAGGTCCTCCTACGAGCAGTACTTC
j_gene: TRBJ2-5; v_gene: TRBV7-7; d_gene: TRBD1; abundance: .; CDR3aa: CASSSRTGGETQYF; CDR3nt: TGTGCTAGCAGCAGCCGGACAGGGGGAGAGACCCAGTACTTC
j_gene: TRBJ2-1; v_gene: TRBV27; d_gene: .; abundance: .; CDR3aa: CASSLARNNEQFF; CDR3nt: TGTGCCAGCAGTCTTGCGCGGAACAATGAGCAGTTCTTC
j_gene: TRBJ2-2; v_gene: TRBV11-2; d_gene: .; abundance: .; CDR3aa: CASSLNTNTGELFF; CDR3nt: TGTGCCAGCAGCTTAAATACGAACACCGGGGAGCTGTTTTTT
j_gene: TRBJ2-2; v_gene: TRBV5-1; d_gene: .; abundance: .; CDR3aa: CASSRTGIGELFF; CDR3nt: TGCGCCAGCAGCCGCACAGGGATCGGGGAGCTGTTTTTT
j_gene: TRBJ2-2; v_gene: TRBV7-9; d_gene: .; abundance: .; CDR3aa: CASSLMAGATGELFF; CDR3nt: TGTGCCAGCAGTCTTATGGCAGGGGCGACCGGGGAGCTGTTTTTT
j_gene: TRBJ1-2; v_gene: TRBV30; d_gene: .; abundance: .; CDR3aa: CAWSAGTQLNYGYTF; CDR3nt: TGTGCCTGGAGTGCAGGGACACAACTAAACTATGGCTACACCTTC
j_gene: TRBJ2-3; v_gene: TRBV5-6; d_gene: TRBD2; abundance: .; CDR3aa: CASIRGGLGTDTQYF; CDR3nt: TGTGCCAGCATACGGGGGGGCCTGGGCACAGATACGCAGTATTTT